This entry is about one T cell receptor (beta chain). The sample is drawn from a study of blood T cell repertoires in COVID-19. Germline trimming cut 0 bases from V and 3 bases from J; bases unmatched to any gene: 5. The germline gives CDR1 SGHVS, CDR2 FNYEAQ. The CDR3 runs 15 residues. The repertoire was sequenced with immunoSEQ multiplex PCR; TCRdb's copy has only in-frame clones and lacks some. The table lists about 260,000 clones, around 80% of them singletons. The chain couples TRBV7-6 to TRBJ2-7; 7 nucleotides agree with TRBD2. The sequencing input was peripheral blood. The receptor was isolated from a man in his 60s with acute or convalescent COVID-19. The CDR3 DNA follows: TGTGCCAGCAGCTTAGCGCCTAGCGGAAGCTACGAGCAGTACTTC. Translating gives CASSLAPSGSYEQYF.